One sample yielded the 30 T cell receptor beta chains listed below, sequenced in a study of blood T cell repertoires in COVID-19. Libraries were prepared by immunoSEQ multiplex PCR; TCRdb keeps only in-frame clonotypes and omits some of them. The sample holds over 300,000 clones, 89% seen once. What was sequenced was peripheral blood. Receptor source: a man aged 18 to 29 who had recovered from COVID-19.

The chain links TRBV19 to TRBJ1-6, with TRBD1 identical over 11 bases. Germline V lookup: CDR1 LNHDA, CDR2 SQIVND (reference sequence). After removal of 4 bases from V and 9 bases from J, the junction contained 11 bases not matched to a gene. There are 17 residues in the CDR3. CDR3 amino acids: CASSTITEGQGVSPLHF. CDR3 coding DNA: TGTGCCAGTAGTACAATTACCGAGGGACAGGGGGTTTCACCCCTCCACTTT.

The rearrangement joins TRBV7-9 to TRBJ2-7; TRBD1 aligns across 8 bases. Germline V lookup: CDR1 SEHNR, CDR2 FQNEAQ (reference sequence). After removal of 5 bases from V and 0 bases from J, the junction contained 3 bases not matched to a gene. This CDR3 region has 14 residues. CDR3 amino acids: CASSRGQDSYEQYF. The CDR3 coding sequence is TGTGCCAGCAGCCGGGGACAGGACTCCTACGAGCAGTACTTC.

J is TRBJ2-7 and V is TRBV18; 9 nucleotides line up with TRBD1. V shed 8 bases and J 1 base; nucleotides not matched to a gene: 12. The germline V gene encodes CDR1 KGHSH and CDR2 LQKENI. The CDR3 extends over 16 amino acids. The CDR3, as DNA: TGTGCCAGCCACGGACAGGGGTTAACTGGTTCCTACGAGCAGTACTTC. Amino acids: CASHGQGLTGSYEQYF.

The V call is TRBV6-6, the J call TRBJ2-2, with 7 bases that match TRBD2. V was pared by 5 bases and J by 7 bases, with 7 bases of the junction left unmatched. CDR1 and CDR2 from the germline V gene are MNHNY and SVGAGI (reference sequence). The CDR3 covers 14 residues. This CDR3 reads CASSPPGRVGELFF. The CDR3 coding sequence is TGTGCCAGCAGTCCCCCGGGGAGGGTCGGGGAGCTGTTTTTT.

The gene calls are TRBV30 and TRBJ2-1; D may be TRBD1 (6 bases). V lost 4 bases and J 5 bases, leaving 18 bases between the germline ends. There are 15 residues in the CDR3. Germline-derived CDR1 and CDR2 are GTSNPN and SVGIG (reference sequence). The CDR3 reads CAWNPVGRTDNEQFF. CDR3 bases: TGTGCCTGGAACCCCGTGGGTAGGACAGACAATGAGCAGTTCTTC.

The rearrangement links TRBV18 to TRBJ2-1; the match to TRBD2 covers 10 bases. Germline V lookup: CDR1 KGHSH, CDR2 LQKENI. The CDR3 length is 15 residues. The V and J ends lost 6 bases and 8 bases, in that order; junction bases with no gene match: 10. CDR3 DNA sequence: TGTGCCAGCTCCCCCGGAGCGGGAGGGCAGTATGAGCAGTTCTTC. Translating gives CASSPGAGGQYEQFF.

CDR3 region: CASSAQGGETQYF. Here the CDR3 DNA reads TGTGCCAGCAGCGCCCAGGGTGGAGAGACCCAGTACTTC. The V gene is TRBV5-6, the J gene TRBJ2-5; D perhaps matches TRBD1 (5 bases). The CDR3 spans 13 residues. The germline V and J ends were trimmed by 4 bases and 4 bases, with 11 bases remaining between them. Looked up from germline, CDR1 is SGHDT and CDR2 is YYEEEE.

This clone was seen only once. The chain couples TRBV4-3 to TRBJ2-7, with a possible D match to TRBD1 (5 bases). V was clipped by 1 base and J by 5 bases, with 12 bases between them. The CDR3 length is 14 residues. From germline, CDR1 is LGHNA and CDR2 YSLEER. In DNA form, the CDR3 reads TGCGCCAGCAGCCAAGGGTCGACAGTTGACGAGCAGTACTTC. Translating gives CASSQGSTVDEQYF.

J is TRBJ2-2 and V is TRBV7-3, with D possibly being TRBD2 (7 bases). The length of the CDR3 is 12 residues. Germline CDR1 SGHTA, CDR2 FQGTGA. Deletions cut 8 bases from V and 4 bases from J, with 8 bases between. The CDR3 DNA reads TGTGCCAGCGCGGGGGCCACCGGGGAGCTGTTTTTT. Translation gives CASAGATGELFF.

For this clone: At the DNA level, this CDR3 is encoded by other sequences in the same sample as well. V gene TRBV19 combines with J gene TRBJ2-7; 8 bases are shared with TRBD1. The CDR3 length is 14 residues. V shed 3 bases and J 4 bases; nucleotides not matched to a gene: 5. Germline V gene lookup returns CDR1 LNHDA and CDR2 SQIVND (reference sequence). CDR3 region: CASSIQGAAYEQYF. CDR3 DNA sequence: TGTGCCAGTAGTATTCAGGGGGCCGCTTACGAGCAGTACTTC.

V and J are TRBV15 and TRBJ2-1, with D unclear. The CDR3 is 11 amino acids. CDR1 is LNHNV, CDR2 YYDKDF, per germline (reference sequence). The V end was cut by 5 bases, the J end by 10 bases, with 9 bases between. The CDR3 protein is CATSVLSEQFF. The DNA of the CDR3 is TGTGCCACCAGCGTACTGAGCGAGCAGTTCTTC. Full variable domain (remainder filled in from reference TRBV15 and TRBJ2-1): DAMVIQNPRYQVTQFGKPVTLSCSQTLNHNVMYWYQQKSSQAPKLLFHYYDKDFNNEADTPDNFQSRRPNTSFCFLDIRSPGLGDTAMYLCATSVLSEQFFGPGTRLTVL.

This chain's CDR3 is CASTPLGEGVMMNTEAFF. DNA for the CDR3: TGTGCCAGCACCCCACTCGGGGAGGGGGTCATGATGAACACTGAAGCTTTCTTT. The rearrangement links TRBV5-6 to TRBJ1-1; weak D call: TRBD1 (6 bases). Germline-derived CDR1 and CDR2 are SGHDT and YYEEEE. The V gene lost 6 bases and the J gene lost 0 bases, with 24 bases spanning the gap. This CDR3 comprises 18 residues.

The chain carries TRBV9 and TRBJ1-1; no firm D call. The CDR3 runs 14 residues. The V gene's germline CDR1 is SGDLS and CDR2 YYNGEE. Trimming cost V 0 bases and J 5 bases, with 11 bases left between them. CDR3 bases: TGTGCCAGCAGCGTAGACCCGGCGGTTACTGAAGCTTTCTTT. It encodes CASSVDPAVTEAFF. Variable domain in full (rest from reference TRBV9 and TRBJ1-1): DSGVTQTPKHLITATGQRVTLRCSPRSGDLSVYWYQQSLDQGLQFLIQYYNGEERAKGNILERFSAQQFPDLHSELNLSSLELGDSALYFCASSVDPAVTEAFFGQGTRLTVV.

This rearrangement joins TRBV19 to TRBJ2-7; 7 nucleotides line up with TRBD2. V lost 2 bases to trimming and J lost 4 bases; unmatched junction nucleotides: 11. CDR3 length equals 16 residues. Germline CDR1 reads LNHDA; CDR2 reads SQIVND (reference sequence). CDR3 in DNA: TGTGCCAGTAGTATAAGGGGAGGGGAACCTTCTTACGAGCAGTACTTC. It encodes CASSIRGGEPSYEQYF.

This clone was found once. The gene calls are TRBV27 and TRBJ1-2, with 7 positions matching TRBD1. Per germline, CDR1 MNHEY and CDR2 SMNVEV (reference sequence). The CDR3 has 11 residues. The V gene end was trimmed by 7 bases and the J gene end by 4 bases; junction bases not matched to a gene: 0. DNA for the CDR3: TGTGCCAGCACAGGGGGCTATGGCTACACCTTC. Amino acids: CASTGGYGYTF.

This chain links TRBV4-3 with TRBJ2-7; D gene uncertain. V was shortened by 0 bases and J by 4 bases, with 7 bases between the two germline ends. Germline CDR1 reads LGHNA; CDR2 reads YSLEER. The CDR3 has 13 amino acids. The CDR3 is CASSQDRTYEQYF. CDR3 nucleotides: TGCGCCAGCAGCCAAGATAGAACTTACGAGCAGTACTTC.

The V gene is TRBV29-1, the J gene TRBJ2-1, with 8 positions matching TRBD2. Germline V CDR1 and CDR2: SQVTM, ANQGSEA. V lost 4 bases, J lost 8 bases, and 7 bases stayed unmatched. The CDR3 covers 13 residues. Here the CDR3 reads CSVAAGEPYEQFF. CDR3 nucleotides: TGCAGCGTTGCAGCGGGAGAACCCTATGAGCAGTTCTTC.

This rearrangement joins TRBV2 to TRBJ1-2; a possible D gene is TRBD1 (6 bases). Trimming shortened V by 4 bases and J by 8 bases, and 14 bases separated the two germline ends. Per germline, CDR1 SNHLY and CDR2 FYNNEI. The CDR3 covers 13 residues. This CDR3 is CASSVQGDWGYTF. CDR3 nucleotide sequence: TGTGCCAGCAGTGTACAGGGTGATTGGGGCTACACCTTC.

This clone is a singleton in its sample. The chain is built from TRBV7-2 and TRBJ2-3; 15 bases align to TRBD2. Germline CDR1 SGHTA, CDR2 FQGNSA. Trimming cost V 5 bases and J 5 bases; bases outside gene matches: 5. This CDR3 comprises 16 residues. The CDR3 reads CASSPWTSGGGDTQYF. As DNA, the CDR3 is TGTGCCAGCAGCCCCTGGACTAGCGGGGGGGGAGATACGCAGTATTTT.

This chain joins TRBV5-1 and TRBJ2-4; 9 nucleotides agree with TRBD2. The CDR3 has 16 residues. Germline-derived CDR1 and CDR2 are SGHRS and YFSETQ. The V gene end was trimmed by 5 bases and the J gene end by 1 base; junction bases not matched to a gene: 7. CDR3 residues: CASSPMAGGAKNIQYF. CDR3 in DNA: TGCGCCAGCAGTCCCATGGCGGGAGGGGCCAAAAACATTCAGTACTTC. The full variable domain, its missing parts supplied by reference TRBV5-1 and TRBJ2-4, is KAGVTQTPRYLIKTRGQQVTLSCSPISGHRSVSWYQQTPGQGLQFLFEYFSETQRNKGNFPGRFSGRQFSNSRSEMNVSTLELGDSALYLCASSPMAGGAKNIQYFGAGTRLSVL.

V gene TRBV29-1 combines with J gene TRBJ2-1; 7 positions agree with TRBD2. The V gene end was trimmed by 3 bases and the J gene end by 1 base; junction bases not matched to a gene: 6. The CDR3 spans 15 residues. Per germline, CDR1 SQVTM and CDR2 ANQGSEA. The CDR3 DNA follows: TGCAGCGTTGATCTAGCGGCTTCTTCCTACAATGAGCAGTTCTTC. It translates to CSVDLAASSYNEQFF.

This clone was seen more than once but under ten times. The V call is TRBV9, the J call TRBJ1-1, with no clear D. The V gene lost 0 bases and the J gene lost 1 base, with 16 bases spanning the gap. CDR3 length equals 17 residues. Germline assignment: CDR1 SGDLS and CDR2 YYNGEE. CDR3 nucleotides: TGTGCCAGCAGCGTAGCCGAGACACCAGAACCGAACACTGAAGCTTTCTTT. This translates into CASSVAETPEPNTEAFF.

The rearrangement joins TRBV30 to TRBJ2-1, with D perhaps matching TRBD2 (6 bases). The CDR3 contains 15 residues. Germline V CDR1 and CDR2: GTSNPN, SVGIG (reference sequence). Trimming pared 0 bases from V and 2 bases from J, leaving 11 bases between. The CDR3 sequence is CAWSVLGGTYNEQFF. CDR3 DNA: TGTGCCTGGAGTGTACTTGGGGGGACCTACAATGAGCAGTTCTTC. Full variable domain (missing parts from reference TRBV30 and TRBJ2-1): SQTIHQWPATLVQPVGSPLSLECTVEGTSNPNLYWYRQAAGRGLQLLFYSVGIGQISSEVPQNLSASRPQDRQFILSSKKLLLSDSGFYLCAWSVLGGTYNEQFFGPGTRLTVL.

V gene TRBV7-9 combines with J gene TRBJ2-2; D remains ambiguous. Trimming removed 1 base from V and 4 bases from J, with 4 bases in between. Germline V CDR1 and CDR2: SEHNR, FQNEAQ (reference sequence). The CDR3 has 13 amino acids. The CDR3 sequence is CASSLGGTGELFF. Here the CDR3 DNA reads TGTGCCAGCAGCTTAGGAGGCACCGGGGAGCTGTTTTTT.

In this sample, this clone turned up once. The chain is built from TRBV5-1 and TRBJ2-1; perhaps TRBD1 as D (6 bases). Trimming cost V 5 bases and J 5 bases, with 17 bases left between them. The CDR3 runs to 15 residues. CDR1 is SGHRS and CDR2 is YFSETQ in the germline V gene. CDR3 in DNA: TGCGCCAGCAGGCAAACCGGGACATCCCACAATGAGCAGTTCTTC. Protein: CASRQTGTSHNEQFF.

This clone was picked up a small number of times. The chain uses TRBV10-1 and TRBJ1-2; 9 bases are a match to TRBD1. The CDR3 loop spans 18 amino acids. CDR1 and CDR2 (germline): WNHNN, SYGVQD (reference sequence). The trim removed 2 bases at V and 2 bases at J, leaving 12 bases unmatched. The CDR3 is CASSEPGTGNPTNYGYTF. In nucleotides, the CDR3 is TGCGCCAGCAGTGAGCCCGGGACAGGGAACCCCACCAACTATGGCTACACCTTC.

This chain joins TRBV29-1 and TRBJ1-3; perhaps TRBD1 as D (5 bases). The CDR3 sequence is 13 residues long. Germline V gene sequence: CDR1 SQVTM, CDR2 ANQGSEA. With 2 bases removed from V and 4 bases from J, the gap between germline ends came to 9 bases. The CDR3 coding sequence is TGCAGCGTTGAATCGACAGACGGAAACACCATATATTTT. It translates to CSVESTDGNTIYF.

CDR3 sequence: CASSMTENTEAFF. CDR3 nucleotide sequence: TGTGCCAGTAGTATGACAGAGAACACTGAAGCTTTCTTT. The chain has TRBV19 and TRBJ1-1, with D maybe TRBD1 (5 bases). Trimming took 3 bases from V and 1 from J, leaving 6 bases between them. CDR1 and CDR2 from the germline V gene are LNHDA and SQIVND (reference sequence). The CDR3 has 13 residues.

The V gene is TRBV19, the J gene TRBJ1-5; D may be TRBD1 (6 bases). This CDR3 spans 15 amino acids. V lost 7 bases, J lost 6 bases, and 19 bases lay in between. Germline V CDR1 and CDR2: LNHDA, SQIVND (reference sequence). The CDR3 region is CASTPWGGGGQPQHF. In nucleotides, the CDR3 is TGTGCCAGTACCCCCTGGGGAGGGGGAGGTCAGCCCCAGCATTTT.

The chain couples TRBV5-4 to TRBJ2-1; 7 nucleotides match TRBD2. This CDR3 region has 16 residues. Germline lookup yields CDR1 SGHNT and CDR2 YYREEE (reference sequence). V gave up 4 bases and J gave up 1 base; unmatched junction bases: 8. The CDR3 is CASSPGGADSYNEQFF. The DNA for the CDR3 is TGTGCCAGCAGCCCGGGGGGAGCGGATTCCTACAATGAGCAGTTCTTC.